This TCR beta chain was retrieved from a study of blood T cells in healthy people across ages. Using a J-beta primer mix together with a sample-barcoded 5' primer, a second PCR was run for roughly 6 to 12 cycles. TCRdb reprocessed the 5' RACE reads via MiXCR and lists one record per CDR3 protein. The table records some 1.7 million distinct CDR3 sequences, 28% of them present only once. Overall study findings and caveats: PBMCs left unsorted prevented a conclusive naive versus antigen-experienced comparison. Strong correlation linked observed beta diversity and percent naive T cells.

As for this clonotype: Its cognate antigen is unknown.

Germline V gives CDR1 MNHNY, CDR2 SVGAGI (reference sequence). Trimming pared 3 bases from V and 6 bases from J, leaving 9 bases between. CDR3 length equals 13 residues. The receptor was isolated from a woman younger than 45 in good health. Specimen: blood. This chain joins TRBV6-6 and TRBJ2-1; unclear D gene. The CDR3 here is CASSYKSFNEQFF. CDR3 in DNA: TGTGCCAGCAGTTATAAGTCGTTCAATGAGCAGTTCTTC.